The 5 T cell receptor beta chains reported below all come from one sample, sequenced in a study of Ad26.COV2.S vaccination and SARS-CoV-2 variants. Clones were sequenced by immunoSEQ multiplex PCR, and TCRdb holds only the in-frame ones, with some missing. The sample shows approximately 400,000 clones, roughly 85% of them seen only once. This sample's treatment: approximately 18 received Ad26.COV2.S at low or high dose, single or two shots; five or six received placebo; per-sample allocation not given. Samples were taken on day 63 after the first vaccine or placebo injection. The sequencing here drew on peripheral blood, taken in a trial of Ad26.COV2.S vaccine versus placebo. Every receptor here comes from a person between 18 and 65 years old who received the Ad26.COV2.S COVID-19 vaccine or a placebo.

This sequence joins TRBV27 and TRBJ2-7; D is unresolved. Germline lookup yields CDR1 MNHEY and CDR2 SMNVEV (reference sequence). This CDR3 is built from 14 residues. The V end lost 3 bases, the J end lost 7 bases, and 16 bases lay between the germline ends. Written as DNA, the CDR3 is TGTGCCAGCAGTTTTATAGGACGGGTCGCGGAGCAGTACTTC. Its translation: CASSFIGRVAEQYF.

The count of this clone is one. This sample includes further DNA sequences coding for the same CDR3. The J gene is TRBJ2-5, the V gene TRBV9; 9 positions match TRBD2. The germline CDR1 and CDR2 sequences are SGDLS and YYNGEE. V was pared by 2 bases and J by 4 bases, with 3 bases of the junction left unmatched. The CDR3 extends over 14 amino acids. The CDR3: CASSVAGGPETQYF. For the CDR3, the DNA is TGTGCCAGCAGCGTGGCGGGGGGGCCAGAGACCCAGTACTTC.

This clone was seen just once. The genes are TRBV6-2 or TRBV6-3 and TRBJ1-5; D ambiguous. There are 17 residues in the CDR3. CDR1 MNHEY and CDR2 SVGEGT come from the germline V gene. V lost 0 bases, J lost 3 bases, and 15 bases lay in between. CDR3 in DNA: TGTGCCAGCAGTTACTCGACCGGGGTCGGTACCAATCAGCCCCAGCATTTT. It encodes CASSYSTGVGTNQPQHF.

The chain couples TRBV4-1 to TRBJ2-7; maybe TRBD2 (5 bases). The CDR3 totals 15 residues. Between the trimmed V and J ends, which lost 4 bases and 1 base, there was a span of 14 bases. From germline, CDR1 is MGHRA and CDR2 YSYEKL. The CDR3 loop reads CASSPVTPGSYEQYF. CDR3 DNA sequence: TGCGCCAGCAGCCCCGTGACACCGGGGTCCTACGAGCAGTACTTC.

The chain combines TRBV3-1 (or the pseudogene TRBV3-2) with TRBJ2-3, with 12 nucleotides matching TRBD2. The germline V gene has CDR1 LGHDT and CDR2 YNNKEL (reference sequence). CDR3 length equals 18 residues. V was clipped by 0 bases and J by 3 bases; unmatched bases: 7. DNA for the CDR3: TGTGCCAGCAGCCAAGATTTGACTAGCGGGAGTCCAACAGATACGCAGTATTTT. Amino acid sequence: CASSQDLTSGSPTDTQYF.